This T cell receptor (gamma chain) comes out of a study of γδ T cells in repeated Plasmodium falciparum infection (dated by TCRdb to 2020 to 2022). Looking at the study overall: Malian children exposed to intense seasonal malaria transmission were enrolled in the natural-infection arm and compared with Australian children matched for age and gender. Four controlled human malaria infections were administered to five or six malaria-naive U.S. adults over roughly 600 days by bites from P. falciparum NF54-infected Anopheles stephensi mosquitoes. Malian gammadelta TCR repertoires were analysed cross-sectionally during no-transmission periods and longitudinally across acute febrile malaria episodes. Controlled-infection subjects were sampled at baseline, immediately before selected infections, and 21 days after each infection. In the study, the shaping of the human gammadelta T cell repertoire by repeated Plasmodium falciparum infection was examined using natural infection in Mali and controlled human malaria infection.

Library method: multiplex PCR. The listed sequencing device is Illumina MiSeq. Each sorted gammadelta T cell sample was sequenced for both the TCR gamma (TRG) and TCR delta (TRD) chains. In the source study's methods: Clonotype tree plots, accumulated frequency of the top 20 clonotypes, diversity index (DI) and D75 metrics were included in the repertoire analyses. TCRdb called clones afresh from the public reads with CATT; identical DNA rows were later merged. The V and J calls and clone size are TCRdb's, not the authors'. Here the sample has approximately 26,000 gamma-chain clones; less than 3.5% occur a single time. Roughly a third of the sample rests with the top ten. This clone was counted ten times or more. Its antigen remains unidentified. Compared with germline, one end of the junction differs, possibly owing to a read error. Broader findings and caveats from the paper: The controlled-infection cohort was small, limiting analysis of inter-individual variability in gammadelta T cell responses. Generalizability was limited because the Malian cohort came from a small rural village made up predominantly of one ethnic group.

This clonotype originated in a pool of human donors (malaria-infected and uninfected, not separated). Source material: gamma-delta T cells from blood.

The DNA is TGTGCCAACTGGCCACGTCGTGGTTATAAGAAACTCTTT. Its translation is CANWPRRGYKKLF. The V and J segments used are TRGV8 and TRGJ1 or TRGJ2. CDR3 length: 13 amino acids, cysteine to phenylalanine. Only the CDR3 portion is preserved as DNA: 39 bases, with reading frame beginning at the first base. CDR1 VENAVY and CDR2 YDSYNSRV are derived from the germline V gene.